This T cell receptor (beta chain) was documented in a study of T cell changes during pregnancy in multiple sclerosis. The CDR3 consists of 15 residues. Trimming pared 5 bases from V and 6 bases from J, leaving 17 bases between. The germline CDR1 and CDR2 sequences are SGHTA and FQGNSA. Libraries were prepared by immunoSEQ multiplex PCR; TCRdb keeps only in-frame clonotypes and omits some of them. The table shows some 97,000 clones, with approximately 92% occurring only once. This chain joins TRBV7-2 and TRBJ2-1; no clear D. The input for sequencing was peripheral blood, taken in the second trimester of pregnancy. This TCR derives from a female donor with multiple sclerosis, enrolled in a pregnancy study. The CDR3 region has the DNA TGTGCCAGCAGCCCACCCTTCTCTGGAGTCAATGAGCAGTTCTTC. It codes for CASSPPFSGVNEQFF.